These 32 T cell receptor beta chains came from one sample sequenced in a study of blood T cell repertoires in COVID-19 (TCRdb year 2020). Libraries were built with the immunoSEQ multiplex PCR assay. Entries here come from immuneACCESS through TCRdb and include only in-frame sequences with V and J called. Some clones fail to appear in such tables; in the studies checked, an unresolved V gene covers under half of the shortfall, and the cause of the remainder is unknown. A total of 90,000 to 100,000 clones appear in this sample, roughly 84% of them only once. Approximately 2% of the sample lies in the top ten. Sample: peripheral blood. The receptor source for this set is a man aged 65 to 79 with active or convalescent COVID-19.

The rearrangement links TRBV10-2 to TRBJ2-7; 7 nucleotides align to TRBD2. CDR3 length: 16 residues. The J segment lost 2 bases and the V segment lost 0 bases, leaving 7 bases of the junction unmatched. CDR1 WSHSY and CDR2 SAAADI come from the germline V gene. DNA of the CDR3: TGCGCCAGCAGTGAGTCGGTAGGGAGGGAGACCTACGAGCAGTACTTC. It encodes CASSESVGRETYEQYF.

The chain links TRBV5-5 to TRBJ1-5; tentative D call: TRBD1 (6 bases). Between the trimmed V and J ends, which lost 0 bases and 3 bases, there was a span of 13 bases. This CDR3 has 16 amino acids. The germline V gene has CDR1 SGHKS and CDR2 YYEKEE (reference sequence). CDR3: CASSLGPLGANQPQHF. The DNA of the CDR3 is TGTGCCAGCAGCTTGGGGCCCCTGGGGGCCAATCAGCCCCAGCATTTT.

The genes are TRBV11-2 and TRBJ2-7; possible D gene TRBD2, 5 bases. Germline V gene sequence: CDR1 SGHAT, CDR2 FQNNGV. V was trimmed by 2 bases and J by 4 bases, leaving 12 bases between them. The CDR3 sequence is 14 residues long. CDR3 sequence (DNA): TGTGCCAGCAGCTTATCTAGGGCGGGTTACGAGCAGTACTTC. This codes for CASSLSRAGYEQYF.

The table lists this clone with a few counts. The chain uses TRBV28 and TRBJ1-2; 7 bases map to TRBD1. This CDR3 has 17 residues. The V and J ends lost 0 bases and 8 bases, in that order; junction bases with no gene match: 15. In germline, CDR1 is MDHEN, CDR2 SYDVKM. CDR3 DNA sequence: TGTGCCAGCAGTTTATGGCATGGGGGACAGCAGATAAAGGGCTACACCTTC. Protein product: CASSLWHGGQQIKGYTF.

The rearrangement links TRBV4-1 to TRBJ2-7; 14 nucleotides line up with TRBD2. The CDR3 has 18 amino acids. Unmatched junction bases numbered 10, after V lost 3 bases and J lost 3 bases. CDR1 is MGHRA and CDR2 is YSYEKL in the germline V gene. DNA of the CDR3: TGCGCCAGCAGCCACTTTACCGGGACTAGCGGGGGACACTACGAGCAGTACTTC. This translates into CASSHFTGTSGGHYEQYF.

J is TRBJ2-7 and V is TRBV11-3; tentatively, D is TRBD2 (5 bases). The V gene's germline CDR1 is SGHNT and CDR2 YENEEA. V was shortened by 8 bases and J by 2 bases, with 13 bases between the two germline ends. This CDR3 has 13 residues. In DNA form, the CDR3 reads TGTGCCAGCGGCAGGACTGGCACCTACGAGCAGTACTTC. Protein: CASGRTGTYEQYF.

The chain joins TRBV5-1 to TRBJ2-3, with D perhaps matching TRBD1 (6 bases). Germline V gene data show CDR1 as SGHRS and CDR2 as YFSETQ. The ends were cut back, 2 bases at V and 0 bases at J, with 22 bases in the middle. This CDR3 comprises 19 residues. CDR3: CASSFAGATYSYSTDTQYF. CDR3 nucleotides: TGCGCCAGCAGCTTCGCAGGGGCGACGTACAGCTATAGCACAGATACGCAGTATTTT.

The V and J genes are TRBV5-4 and TRBJ2-5; 7 bases are a match to TRBD1. This CDR3 region has 15 residues. V dropped 4 bases and J dropped 2; count of bases not matched to a gene: 8. CDR1 is SGHNT and CDR2 is YYREEE in the germline V gene (reference sequence). CDR3 nucleotides: TGTGCCAGCAGCCCCCCGGACAGGAGACAAGAGACCCAGTACTTC. This codes for CASSPPDRRQETQYF.

The chain couples TRBV5-1 to TRBJ2-5, with 10 bases fitting TRBD2. The trim removed 4 bases at V and 1 base at J, leaving 7 bases unmatched. The CDR3 has 16 amino acids. Germline V gene sequence: CDR1 SGHRS, CDR2 YFSETQ. The CDR3 DNA reads TGCGCCAGCAGCATTACTAGCGGGGTCCCCCAAGAGACCCAGTACTTC. Its protein product is CASSITSGVPQETQYF.

V gene TRBV28 combines with J gene TRBJ1-2, with 9 bases aligning to TRBD1. The CDR3 loop spans 11 amino acids. Germline loops: CDR1 MDHEN, CDR2 SYDVKM. CDR3 bases: TGTGGATCGGGACAGGGCTATGGCTACACCTTC. Amino acids: CGSGQGYGYTF.

The V call is TRBV3-1 (or the pseudogene TRBV3-2), the J call TRBJ2-3; TRBD2 agrees at 11 bases. CDR1 is LGHDT and CDR2 is YNNKEL in the germline V gene (reference sequence). This CDR3 spans 16 amino acids. V lost 4 bases, J lost 7 bases, and 10 bases stayed unmatched. CDR3 region: CASSPVAGGPQNTQYF. In DNA form, the CDR3 reads TGTGCCAGCAGCCCGGTAGCGGGGGGGCCGCAGAATACGCAGTATTTT.

CDR3 sequence (DNA): TGTGCCTGGAGTGTAAGGGGAGAGACCCAGTACTTC. Amino acid sequence: CAWSVRGETQYF. The chain couples TRBV30 to TRBJ2-5; tentatively, D is TRBD1 (5 bases). Trimming removed 0 bases at V and 4 bases at J, with 6 bases between. The V gene's germline CDR1 is GTSNPN and CDR2 SVGIG (reference sequence). This CDR3 is built from 12 residues.

The chain joins TRBV7-3 to TRBJ2-2; D may be TRBD2 (6 bases). The CDR3 runs 15 residues. The germline V gene has CDR1 SGHTA and CDR2 FQGTGA. Trimming removed 2 bases at V and 7 bases at J, with 14 bases between. This chain's CDR3 is CASSLDGGNGGELFF. The CDR3 region has the DNA TGTGCCAGCAGCTTAGATGGCGGGAACGGCGGGGAGCTGTTTTTT.

The CDR3 spells CARRFLGGRDTGELFF. As DNA, the CDR3 is TGTGCCCGCCGCTTCCTGGGGGGGCGGGACACCGGGGAGCTGTTTTTT. This sequence joins TRBV9 and TRBJ2-2; perhaps TRBD2 as D (7 bases). The CDR3 sequence is 16 residues long. Trimming left V 10 bases short and J 3 bases short, with 22 bases between. The V gene's germline CDR1 is SGDLS and CDR2 YYNGEE.

This clone was found once. This rearrangement joins TRBV3-1 (or the pseudogene TRBV3-2) to TRBJ1-2; TRBD1 agrees at 7 bases. This CDR3 is built from 13 residues. With 3 bases clipped from V and 3 bases from J, the junction kept 1 base outside the gene matches. Germline assignment: CDR1 LGHDT and CDR2 YNNKEL (reference sequence). CDR3 protein: CASSHDRDYGYTF. DNA for the CDR3: TGTGCCAGCAGCCACGACAGGGACTATGGCTACACCTTC.

The chain uses TRBV21-1 and TRBJ1-2; the table calls TRBD1, which could not be checked here. TRBV21-1 corresponds to a pseudogene. This CDR3 contains 16 residues. The CDR3 DNA is TGTGCCAGCAGCACAGACTTCGGGACAGCCAACTATGGCTACACCTTC. It specifies CASSTDFGTANYGYTF.

The chain joins TRBV4-1 to TRBJ2-3; unclear D gene. The CDR3 runs 15 residues. Germline loops: CDR1 MGHRA, CDR2 YSYEKL. V lost 3 bases and J lost 7, with 17 bases in between. The CDR3 coding sequence is TGCGCCAGCAGCCAGGCTGAAGTCCCTTCTTATACGCAGTATTTT. Translating it yields CASSQAEVPSYTQYF.

This clone was counted once. V is TRBV24-1 and J is TRBJ2-3; D is uncertain. This CDR3 region has 13 residues. Germline lookup yields CDR1 KGHDR and CDR2 SFDVKD. Trimming pared 2 bases from V and 4 bases from J, leaving 6 bases between. CDR3 bases: TGTGCCACCAGTGATTCGCCAGCAGATACGCAGTATTTT. Amino acids: CATSDSPADTQYF.

This clone was seen only once. V usage is TRBV10-1 and J usage is TRBJ1-2; D might be TRBD1 (6 bases). The CDR3 sequence is 13 residues long. Trimming took 11 bases from V and 1 from J, leaving 14 bases between them. CDR1 and CDR2 from the germline V gene are WNHNN and SYGVQD (reference sequence). The CDR3 DNA reads TGCGCCTCAGAAGGGGGAAGTAACTATGGCTACACCTTC. Its protein is CASEGGSNYGYTF.

The chain has TRBV9 and TRBJ1-1; the D gene is possibly TRBD1 (6 bases). V was cut by 3 bases and J by 4 bases, with 19 bases left in between. This CDR3 has 16 amino acids. Per the germline V gene, CDR1 is SGDLS and CDR2 is YYNGEE. The CDR3 nucleotides read TGTGCCAGCAGCGCCTCCGAGGGGGTTCTAGGCACTGAAGCTTTCTTT. This sequence encodes CASSASEGVLGTEAFF.

This clone was detected a few times. The chain links TRBV7-9 to TRBJ2-2; 14 nucleotides agree with TRBD2. Germline V gene sequence: CDR1 SEHNR, CDR2 FQNEAQ (reference sequence). The CDR3 is made up of 18 amino acids. V was clipped by 2 bases and J by 3 bases; unmatched bases: 5. DNA for the CDR3: TGTGCCAGCAGCTTACTCGGGACTAGCGGGGGCTACACCGGGGAGCTGTTTTTT. It specifies CASSLLGTSGGYTGELFF.

The V gene is TRBV6-5, the J gene TRBJ2-7, with TRBD2 identical over 8 bases. This CDR3 contains 15 residues. CDR1 and CDR2 (germline): MNHEY, SVGAGI. Trimming at V came to 5 bases and at J to 6 bases, leaving 12 bases not matched to a gene. In DNA, the CDR3 is TGTGCCAGCAGTCCCCACCGGGGGGGGGTCAGCGAGCAGTACTTC. It codes for CASSPHRGGVSEQYF.

The chain carries TRBV29-1 and TRBJ1-2, with 7 bases identical to TRBD1. J gave up 6 bases and V 6 bases, and 7 bases lay outside the gene matches. The germline CDR1 and CDR2 sequences are SQVTM and ANQGSEA. This CDR3 comprises 12 residues. The CDR3, as DNA: TGCAGCGTCTTGACAGGGTCGGATGGCTACACCTTC. Translation: CSVLTGSDGYTF.

The chain employs TRBV10-3 and TRBJ2-7, with D tentatively TRBD1 (6 bases). This CDR3 region has 13 residues. V was clipped by 7 bases and J by 2 bases, with 12 bases between them. The germline gives CDR1 ENHRY, CDR2 SYGVKD. The CDR3: CAITPDSTYEQYF. In DNA, the CDR3 is TGTGCCATCACCCCGGACAGCACCTACGAGCAGTACTTC.

CDR3 DNA: TGTGCCAGCAGTTTAATAGATCGAGAGACCCAGTACTTC. The encoded protein is CASSLIDRETQYF. V and J are TRBV12-3 or TRBV12-4 and TRBJ2-5, with D hard to call. V gave up 2 bases and J gave up 4 bases, with 8 bases separating them. CDR3 length equals 13 residues.

V and J are TRBV7-2 and TRBJ2-5, with D perhaps TRBD2 (5 bases). V was shortened by 5 bases and J by 5 bases, with 15 bases between the two germline ends. Looked up from germline, CDR1 is SGHTA and CDR2 is FQGNSA. The CDR3 has 14 residues. Written as DNA, the CDR3 is TGTGCCAGCAGCCTTGGACTGCCCCCGGAGACCCAGTACTTC. As protein: CASSLGLPPETQYF.

The rearrangement uses TRBV2 and TRBJ1-6; no clear D gene. CDR3 size: 15 residues. With 2 bases removed from V and 10 bases from J, the gap between germline ends came to 15 bases. Germline values: CDR1 SNHLY, CDR2 FYNNEI. The CDR3 nucleotides read TGTGCCAGCAGTGAACAAGGATCCCGAGGGTCACCCCTCCACTTT. Translated: CASSEQGSRGSPLHF.

The gene calls are TRBV3-1 (or the pseudogene TRBV3-2) and TRBJ1-5, with 12 nucleotides matching TRBD1. V lost 4 bases and J lost 0; bases outside the gene matches: 7. In germline, CDR1 is LGHDT, CDR2 YNNKEL (reference sequence). This CDR3 has 18 amino acids. The CDR3 loop is CASSPGTGGFGSNQPQHF. The CDR3 coding sequence is TGTGCCAGCAGCCCTGGGACAGGGGGCTTCGGTAGCAATCAGCCCCAGCATTTT.

The chain couples TRBV6-2 or TRBV6-3 to TRBJ2-7, with TRBD2 as a possible D gene (6 bases). The CDR3 runs to 13 residues. Trimming took 6 bases from V and 3 from J, leaving 12 bases between them. Germline CDR1 and CDR2: MNHEY and SVGEGT. The CDR3 sequence: CASSPSGYYEQYF. The CDR3 bases are TGTGCCAGCAGCCCCAGCGGGTACTACGAGCAGTACTTC.

This chain joins TRBV15 and TRBJ1-1; 9 nucleotides match TRBD1. The length of the CDR3 is 18 residues. Germline values: CDR1 LNHNV, CDR2 YYDKDF (reference sequence). Trimming cost V 2 bases and J 1 base; bases outside gene matches: 11. DNA of the CDR3: TGTGCCACCAGCAGATCGGGACAGGGCGTACTCCGGAACACTGAAGCTTTCTTT. Encoded protein: CATSRSGQGVLRNTEAFF.

The chain uses TRBV5-1 and TRBJ1-1; 7 positions agree with TRBD1. Trimming took 4 bases from V and 0 from J; bases not matched to a gene: 6. Germline assignment: CDR1 SGHRS and CDR2 YFSETQ. The CDR3 is made up of 15 amino acids. CDR3 in amino acids: CASSAQQGLNTEAFF. The CDR3 region has the DNA TGCGCCAGCAGCGCCCAACAGGGGTTGAACACTGAAGCTTTCTTT.

The V and J genes are TRBV18 and TRBJ1-2, with D tentatively TRBD1 (6 bases). V gave up 4 bases and J gave up 7 bases, with 16 bases separating them. The CDR3 totals 14 residues. Per germline, CDR1 KGHSH and CDR2 LQKENI. DNA for the CDR3: TGTGCCAGCTCACAAACAGGGTGGGATGGTGGCTACACCTTC. Translation gives CASSQTGWDGGYTF.